This T cell receptor beta chain was identified during a study of Ad26.COV2.S vaccination and SARS-CoV-2 variants. Study background: Ad26.COV2.S arm of COV1001 included the donor. Study results and caveats: Reported findings describe substantial breadth in spike-specific CD8+ and CD4+ T cell responses following vaccination.

Treatment described: some 19 received Ad26.COV2.S at low or high dose, single or two shots; 5 received placebo; per-sample allocation not given. Material that was analyzed had been drawn on day 63 after the first vaccine or placebo injection. In Boston, an adult donor aged 18-55 years took part. Regarding this clone: Its antigen is unidentified.

Produced via immunoSEQ multiplex PCR; TCRdb's table is partial and in-frame only. The data show 350,000 to 500,000 clones, roughly 90% seen once. The specimen comprised peripheral blood, sampled in a trial of Ad26.COV2.S vaccine versus placebo. The sequence derives from a person between 18 and 65 years old who received the Ad26.COV2.S COVID-19 vaccine or a placebo.

This CDR3 reads CASSPRQGNTIYF. As DNA, the CDR3 is TGTGCCAGCAGCCCCAGACAGGGCAACACCATATATTTT. The gene calls are TRBV7-8 and TRBJ1-3, with 7 bases aligning to TRBD1. Germline-derived CDR1 and CDR2 are SGHVS and FQNEAQ. The CDR3 loop spans 13 amino acids. V was clipped by 5 bases and J by 7 bases; unmatched bases: 5.